This is a list of T cell receptor beta chains from one sample in a study of T cell responses to AZD1222 COVID-19 vaccine. Sequencing was performed with immunoSEQ multiplex PCR; in TCRdb, only in-frame clones are kept and a portion is missing. This sample yields 120,000 to 150,000 clones, of which approximately 90% are seen a single time; around 5.5% belongs to the top ten. Sequenced material: peripheral blood, taken on day 0 of AZD1222 vaccination. These receptors were taken from an adult in good health. Each CDR3 is given with its conserved first and last residue. The D gene is left open where the match is weak. Part of the rows lack a size; the others show once, few, many or a class for expanded clones.

size	V	length	J	D	DNA	CDR3
.	TRBV7-9	14	TRBJ2-7	.	TGTGCCAGCAGCTCGAATTGGGGCTCCTACGAGCAGTACTTC	CASSSNWGSYEQYF
.	TRBV29-1	13	TRBJ1-2	.	TGCAGCGTTGTGCAGGTGGAAGGGGCGGGCTACACCTTC	CSVVQVEGAGYTF
.	TRBV7-2	13	TRBJ1-4	.	TGTGCCAGCAGCTACGGACAGAATGAAAAACTGTTTTTT	CASSYGQNEKLFF
.	TRBV19	16	TRBJ1-3	.	TGTGCCAGTACCGTGCGGTGGCCCGACTCTGGAAACACCATATATTTT	CASTVRWPDSGNTIYF
.	TRBV10-3	17	TRBJ2-1	TRBD2	TGTGCCATCAGTGGACTAGCGGGTACCAGCTCCTACAATGAGCAGTTCTTC	CAISGLAGTSSYNEQFF
.	TRBV19	13	TRBJ1-5	.	TGTGCCAGTAGTACCAGGGCTGCTCAGCCCCAGCATTTT	CASSTRAAQPQHF
.	TRBV7-7	13	TRBJ1-3	.	TGTGCCAGCAGCTCGGACCCAGGAAACACCATATATTTT	CASSSDPGNTIYF
once	TRBV28	21	TRBJ2-3	.	TGTGCCAGCAGTTGGGCCGCGTGGCTCGCTCCCCCTCGCCTGAGCACAGATACGCAGTATTTT	CASSWAAWLAPPRLSTDTQYF
.	TRBV7-9	17	TRBJ1-1	.	TGTGCCAGCAGCTTAGGGCAGGTCGGGGCTCCGGACACTGAAGCTTTCTTT	CASSLGQVGAPDTEAFF
.	TRBV11-2	14	TRBJ1-3	.	TGTGCCAGCAGCTTAGTGGGAACTGGAAACACCATATATTTT	CASSLVGTGNTIYF
few	TRBV3-1/TRBV3-2	15	TRBJ2-1	.	TGTGCCAGCAGCCAAAGTCTTGGCGGGGGCGGTGAGCAGTTCTTC	CASSQSLGGGGEQFF
.	TRBV27	16	TRBJ2-3	TRBD2	TGTGCCAGCAGTCTCGGGAGGGCCAACTTCCCAGATACGCAGTATTTT	CASSLGRANFPDTQYF
.	TRBV29-1	13	TRBJ1-2	.	TGCAGCGTTGAAGATCAGGGGAAAGTGGGCTACACCTTC	CSVEDQGKVGYTF
.	TRBV11-2	13	TRBJ2-2	.	TGTGCCAGCAGCCCGGACCCTCCCGGGGAGCTGTTTTTT	CASSPDPPGELFF
.	TRBV4-3	14	TRBJ2-5	.	TGCGCCAGCAGCCAAGATTACGGGCCTAAGACCCAGTACTTC	CASSQDYGPKTQYF
many	TRBV7-8	18	TRBJ1-6	.	TGTGCCAGCAGCGTCTCTACGGGAGAAAGCACCTATAATTCACCCCTCCACTTT	CASSVSTGESTYNSPLHF
.	TRBV25-1	14	TRBJ1-1	TRBD1	TGTGCCAGCAGTGAGCCGGGACAGGAATCGTTTGGTTTCTTT	CASSEPGQESFGFF
.	TRBV19	14	TRBJ2-1	TRBD2	TGTGCCAGTAGTAGACTAGCGCCCTTTAATGAGCAGTTCTTC	CASSRLAPFNEQFF
.	TRBV7-2	14	TRBJ1-2	.	TGTGCCAGCAGCTTAGCCGAGGGAAACTATGGCTACACCTTC	CASSLAEGNYGYTF
.	TRBV10-3	15	TRBJ1-4	.	TGTGCCATCAGTGAGTCCGGTATTGGAGGTGAAAAACTGTTTTTT	CAISESGIGGEKLFF
.	TRBV5-3	18	TRBJ2-3	TRBD2	TGTGCCAGAAGCTCCCTCCTTGCGACTAGCGGGACGTTGGATACGCAGTATTTT	CARSSLLATSGTLDTQYF
.	TRBV18	18	TRBJ2-7	TRBD2	TGTGCCAGCTCACCAAACCAAATGGGGAGCGGGACGAGTTACGAGCAGTACTTC	CASSPNQMGSGTSYEQYF
.	TRBV5-4	14	TRBJ2-7	TRBD1	TGTGCCAGCAGCCAGACAGGGTACTCCTACGAGCAGTACTTC	CASSQTGYSYEQYF
.	TRBV19	15	TRBJ1-2	.	TGTGCCAGTAGTATACCGTCGAGAGCGAACTATGGCTACACCTTC	CASSIPSRANYGYTF
.	TRBV9	18	TRBJ2-1	TRBD2	TGTGCCAGCAGCGAGCCGGGACTAGCGGGGGCCGTCTACAATGAGCAGTTCTTC	CASSEPGLAGAVYNEQFF
.	TRBV27	13	TRBJ2-3	.	TGTGCCAGCAGTTTTCTGGATAAAGATACGCAGTATTTT	CASSFLDKDTQYF
.	TRBV11-3	15	TRBJ2-1	TRBD1	TGTGCCAGCAGCCCGGACAGGGCTGCCTACAATGAGCAGTTCTTC	CASSPDRAAYNEQFF
.	TRBV7-6	14	TRBJ2-5	.	TGTGCCAGCAGCCAAGGACCGTCCCAAGAGACCCAGTACTTC	CASSQGPSQETQYF
.	TRBV7-2	17	TRBJ1-5	TRBD1	TGTGCCAGCAGCCGGGGGGGCGACAGGGTGGGCAATCAGCCCCAGCATTTT	CASSRGGDRVGNQPQHF
.	TRBV7-3	14	TRBJ1-1	TRBD1	TGTGCCAGCAGCCTACAGGGGACGAACACTGAAGCTTTCTTT	CASSLQGTNTEAFF
.	TRBV6-1	17	TRBJ1-6	TRBD1	TGTGCCAGCAGTGAAAGTTGGCGTCGACAGGGAAATTCACCCCTCCACTTT	CASSESWRRQGNSPLHF
.	TRBV20-1	10	TRBJ1-2	TRBD1	TGCAGTGCCTGGGACAGGGCTACAACCTTC	CSAWDRATTF
.	TRBV2	12	TRBJ2-7	.	TGTGCCAGCAGTGCCGCCGGGAACGAGCAGTACTTC	CASSAAGNEQYF
.	TRBV5-4	12	TRBJ2-2	.	TGTGCCAGCAGCTTGGCTTCGGGGGAGCTGTTTTTT	CASSLASGELFF
.	TRBV7-9	15	TRBJ1-6	.	TGTGCCAGCAGCTTAGTCACGACAGTTAATTCACCCCTCCACTTT	CASSLVTTVNSPLHF
.	TRBV4-1	14	TRBJ2-1	.	TGCGCCAGCAGCCAAGACAGGGAATACAATGAGCAGTTCTTC	CASSQDREYNEQFF
.	TRBV20-1	11	TRBJ2-7	TRBD1	TGCAGTGCTAGAGGGGACAGGTCCCTCGTCTTC	CSARGDRSLVF
.	TRBV12-5	13	TRBJ1-1	.	TGTGCTAGTGGTTATAGGGTCGACACTGAAGCTTTCTTT	CASGYRVDTEAFF
.	TRBV4-2	14	TRBJ2-3	.	TGTGCCAGCAGCCAAGTCGCTCTCGACCATACGCAGTATTTT	CASSQVALDHTQYF
once	TRBV15	13	TRBJ2-5	.	TGTGCCACCAGCGTCAGGTACCAAGAGACCCAGTACTTC	CATSVRYQETQYF
.	TRBV5-3	18	TRBJ2-6	TRBD1	TGTGCCAGAAGCCCGAGCCGGGACAGGACCCCTGGGGCCAACGTCCTGACTTTC	CARSPSRDRTPGANVLTF
.	TRBV6-5	14	TRBJ2-2	.	TGTGCCAGCAGTTACTCTGGGCCCGCCGGGGAGCTGTTTTTT	CASSYSGPAGELFF
once	TRBV27	13	TRBJ1-1	TRBD1	TGTGCCAGCAGGACAGGGGTGAGGACTGAAGCTTTCTTT	CASRTGVRTEAFF
once	TRBV7-2	13	TRBJ2-4	TRBD1	TGTGCCAGCAGCTTACGAGGGACAGACATTCAGTACTTC	CASSLRGTDIQYF
.	TRBV4-3	14	TRBJ1-3	.	TGCGCCAGCAGCGCTAGTTTCTCTGGAAACACCATATATTTT	CASSASFSGNTIYF
.	TRBV21-1	13	TRBJ1-1	.	TGTGCCAGCAGCCAAGGCGGGCTACCTGAAGCTTTCTTT	CASSQGGLPEAFF
.	TRBV15	14	TRBJ1-1	.	TGTGCCACCAGCAGGGAGAATGGGAACACTGAAGCTTTCTTT	CATSRENGNTEAFF
.	TRBV6-5	15	TRBJ1-5	.	TGTGCCAGCAGCCCCCATGGGCTTAGCAATCAGCCCCAGCATTTT	CASSPHGLSNQPQHF
.	TRBV7-9	14	TRBJ1-1	.	TGTGCCAGCAGCCGCAGGGAGGGGAACACTGAAGCTTTCTTT	CASSRREGNTEAFF
once	TRBV11-1	14	TRBJ1-1	TRBD1	TGTGCCAGCATTAAACAGGGGGCGGCCACTGAAGCTTTCTTT	CASIKQGAATEAFF
.	TRBV7-3	13	TRBJ2-5	.	TGTGCCAGCAGCTTAGGGGGGCAAGAGACCCAGTACTTC	CASSLGGQETQYF
.	TRBV27	17	TRBJ2-3	.	TGTGCCAGCAGTTCACCTATTCTACCCACCACCACAGATACGCAGTATTTT	CASSSPILPTTTDTQYF
.	TRBV4-1	17	TRBJ1-5	TRBD1	TGCGCCAGCAGCCCTCGTGGTTACCGGGACAGGGAGCAGCCCCAGCATTTT	CASSPRGYRDREQPQHF
.	TRBV11-2	18	TRBJ2-1	.	TGTGCCAGCACCCCCGGTCTTTTGGCGTTTAGCTCCTACAATGAGCAGTTCTTC	CASTPGLLAFSSYNEQFF
.	TRBV6-2/TRBV6-3	13	TRBJ1-6	.	TGTGCCAGCAGCCGAGCTTTCGGTTCACCCCTCCACTTT	CASSRAFGSPLHF